These 13 T cell receptor beta chains share one sample of origin, sequenced in a study of blood T cell repertoires in COVID-19. Assay: immunoSEQ multiplex PCR; the TCRdb copy retains only in-frame clones and omits some. The profile shows approximately 310,000 clones, about nine tenths of them singletons. Input material: PBMCs or T cells enriched from blood (not recorded which). The origin of the receptors is a man in his 60s who had recovered from COVID-19.

The chain combines TRBV29-1 with TRBJ2-7; TRBD1 matches at 7 bases. The CDR3 runs to 11 residues. CDR1 is SQVTM, CDR2 ANQGSEA, per germline. In DNA form, the CDR3 reads TGCAGTGGGGGACAGTCCTACGAGCAGTACTTC. This translates into CSGGQSYEQYF.

The V and J genes are TRBV28 and TRBJ2-7, with D hard to call. The CDR3 sequence is 12 residues long. CDR1 and CDR2 (germline): MDHEN, SYDVKM. The V end was cut by 6 bases, the J end by 2 bases, with 8 bases between. The CDR3 protein is CASSLFPYEQYF. The CDR3, as DNA: TGTGCCAGCAGCCTCTTTCCCTACGAGCAGTACTTC.

The rearrangement uses TRBV4-1 and TRBJ1-1, with D unclear. Germline CDR1 reads MGHRA; CDR2 reads YSYEKL. CDR3 length: 15 residues. Deletions cut 0 bases from V and 7 bases from J, with 15 bases between. This CDR3 reads CASSQDLSAGYEAFF. The CDR3 DNA is TGCGCCAGCAGCCAAGATTTATCGGCAGGATATGAAGCTTTCTTT.

The chain recombines TRBV5-5 with TRBJ1-4, with TRBD1 matching 10 bases. This CDR3 is 13 amino acids long. The germline gives CDR1 SGHKS, CDR2 YYEKEE (reference sequence). J was trimmed by 17 bases and V by 4 bases; bases with no gene match: 11. This chain's CDR3 is CASSLGTGVEGFF. The CDR3 DNA is TGTGCCAGCAGCCTCGGGACAGGGGTGGAGGGATTTTTT. Variable domain in full (rest from reference TRBV5-5 and TRBJ1-4): DAGVTQSPTHLIKTRGQQVTLRCSPISGHKSVSWYQQVLGQGPQFIFQYYEKEERGRGNFPDRFSARQFPNYSSELNVNALLLGDSALYLCASSLGTGVEGFFGSGTQLSVL.

The rearrangement links TRBV7-2 to TRBJ2-1; the match to TRBD2 covers 7 bases. Trimming cost V 0 bases and J 12 bases; bases outside gene matches: 17. Germline-derived CDR1 and CDR2 are SGHTA and FQGNSA. This CDR3 region has 17 residues. The CDR3 spells CASSLAGYGGGPQGQFF. The DNA of the CDR3 is TGTGCCAGCAGCTTAGCAGGGTATGGGGGGGGACCCCAGGGGCAGTTCTTC.

The chain carries TRBV18 and TRBJ1-5, with 8 bases lining up with TRBD1. After removal of 5 bases from V and 4 bases from J, the junction contained 4 bases not matched to a gene. Germline V gene data show CDR1 as KGHSH and CDR2 as LQKENI. There are 14 residues in the CDR3. CDR3 region: CASSSGQGNQPQHF. CDR3 bases: TGTGCCAGCTCATCCGGACAGGGTAATCAGCCCCAGCATTTT. Full variable domain (missing parts from reference TRBV18 and TRBJ1-5): NAGVMQNPRHLVRRRGQEARLRCSPMKGHSHVYWYRQLPEEGLKFMVYLQKENIIDESGMPKERFSAEFPKEGPSILRIQQVVRGDSAAYFCASSSGQGNQPQHFGDGTRLSIL.

The DNA of the CDR3 is TGTGCCAGCAGCCCCTGGGACAGGAGTTCTGGAAACACCATATATTTT. This encodes CASSPWDRSSGNTIYF. The chain carries TRBV7-8 and TRBJ1-3; 8 bases line up with TRBD1. The CDR3 is 16 residues long. With 5 bases clipped from V and 1 base from J, the junction kept 7 bases outside the gene matches. Germline V gene sequence: CDR1 SGHVS, CDR2 FQNEAQ.

The CDR3 loop is CASSGDMTNSPLHF. The CDR3 DNA sequence: TGTGCCAGCAGCGGTGACATGACTAATTCACCCCTCCACTTT. This rearrangement joins TRBV5-4 to TRBJ1-6; D remains ambiguous. Trimming stripped 4 bases from V and 6 bases from J, with 11 bases between. From germline, CDR1 is SGHNT and CDR2 YYREEE (reference sequence). This CDR3 region has 14 residues. The full variable domain, with the rest looked up from reference TRBV5-4 and TRBJ1-6, is ETGVTQSPTHLIKTRGQQVTLRCSSQSGHNTVSWYQQALGQGPQFIFQYYREEENGRGNFPPRFSGLQFPNYSSELNVNALELDDSALYLCASSGDMTNSPLHFGNGTRLTVT.

This chain connects TRBV27 to TRBJ1-2, with no clear D. Germline values: CDR1 MNHEY, CDR2 SMNVEV (reference sequence). The germline V and J ends were trimmed by 7 bases and 7 bases, with 31 bases remaining between them. The CDR3 runs to 18 residues. CDR3 residues: CASIETKGSIHLSGGYTF. The CDR3 nucleotides read TGTGCCAGCATTGAAACTAAAGGCAGCATCCATCTTTCGGGTGGCTACACCTTC.

The chain has TRBV3-1 (or the pseudogene TRBV3-2) and TRBJ1-1; 10 bases fit TRBD1. Trimming at V came to 8 bases and at J to 3 bases, leaving 12 bases not matched to a gene. CDR1 is LGHDT, CDR2 YNNKEL, per germline (reference sequence). The CDR3 extends over 16 amino acids. This CDR3 reads CASRTDDRGRDTEAFF. The CDR3 coding sequence is TGTGCCAGCCGAACCGACGACAGGGGGCGGGACACTGAAGCTTTCTTT.

The chain links TRBV7-3 to TRBJ2-5; D remains ambiguous. The CDR3 runs 13 residues. Germline assignment: CDR1 SGHTA and CDR2 FQGTGA. V was clipped by 5 bases and J by 2 bases, with 9 bases between them. Here the CDR3 DNA reads TGTGCCAGCAGCCCCTACGGGCAAGAGACCCAGTACTTC. This encodes CASSPYGQETQYF.

The chain links TRBV6-6 to TRBJ1-2; the D gene is possibly TRBD1 (6 bases). The CDR3 consists of 14 residues. Germline V gene sequence: CDR1 MNHNY, CDR2 SVGAGI (reference sequence). With 2 bases removed from V and 4 bases from J, the gap between germline ends came to 11 bases. The CDR3 here is CASSYAGAVYGYTF. Written as DNA, the CDR3 is TGTGCCAGCAGTTACGCGGGGGCTGTCTATGGCTACACCTTC.

The chain links TRBV7-2 to TRBJ1-5; 8 bases align to TRBD1. V lost 5 bases and J lost 7; bases outside the gene matches: 16. Germline V gene data show CDR1 as SGHTA and CDR2 as FQGNSA. The CDR3 is made up of 17 amino acids. The CDR3 sequence: CASSDSPTGVLEQPQHF. As DNA, the CDR3 is TGTGCCAGCAGCGACAGCCCGACAGGGGTGCTAGAGCAGCCCCAGCATTTT.